These 32 T cell receptor beta chains originate from one sample sequenced in a study of shared clonotypes between healthy human individuals. Data came from immunoSEQ multiplex PCR; TCRdb stores just in-frame clones and leaves some out. In the table there are approximately 110,000 clones, 65% to 75% of which are singletons. The sequenced sample was memory CD8+ T cells sorted from blood. Regarding subset: CD45RO+ cells pooled with CCR7-negative TemRA cells. The receptors were sampled from a woman younger than 45 in good health.

The chain recombines TRBV19 with TRBJ2-1, with a possible D match to TRBD1 (5 bases). The germline CDR1 and CDR2 sequences are LNHDA and SQIVND (reference sequence). The CDR3 consists of 14 residues. V lost 9 bases and J lost 8, with 20 bases in between. This chain's CDR3 is CASQGQSGRYEQFF. CDR3 nucleotide sequence: TGTGCCAGCCAGGGCCAGTCGGGCCGCTATGAGCAGTTCTTC.

The chain recombines TRBV21-1 with TRBJ2-3; the table's D call, TRBD2, was not checked against the DNA. TRBV21-1 is a recognized pseudogene. CDR3 size: 19 residues. CDR3 protein: CASSKVKTSVLAGADTQYF. CDR3 coding DNA: TGTGCCAGCAGCAAGGTCAAGACGTCCGTACTAGCGGGAGCAGATACGCAGTATTTT.

In this sample, this clone turned up a few times. This same CDR3 is encoded by further DNA sequences in the sample. This sequence joins TRBV15 and TRBJ1-2; 8 positions match TRBD1. CDR1 is LNHNV, CDR2 YYDKDF, per germline (reference sequence). This CDR3 comprises 13 residues. V dropped 3 bases and J dropped 4; count of bases not matched to a gene: 1. CDR3 in amino acids: CATSRGTGYGYTF. CDR3 DNA sequence: TGTGCCACCAGCAGGGGGACAGGCTATGGCTACACCTTC.

The genes are TRBV10-3 and TRBJ2-7, with 10 bases that match TRBD1. V shed 8 bases and J 2 bases; nucleotides not matched to a gene: 3. The CDR3 has 13 amino acids. Germline V gives CDR1 ENHRY, CDR2 SYGVKD. The CDR3 nucleotides read TGTGCCATCCGGGACAGGGGAACCTACGAGCAGTACTTC. It is translated as CAIRDRGTYEQYF.

A few counts support this clone. This chain joins TRBV5-1 and TRBJ2-7, with 13 nucleotides matching TRBD2. This CDR3 spans 14 amino acids. Trimming took 4 bases from V and 7 from J; bases not matched to a gene: 5. Per germline, CDR1 SGHRS and CDR2 YFSETQ. The CDR3 loop is CASSPGLAGVEQYF. In DNA, the CDR3 is TGCGCCAGCAGCCCCGGACTAGCGGGAGTTGAGCAGTACTTC. The whole variable domain, filled in from reference TRBV5-1 and TRBJ2-7, reads KAGVTQTPRYLIKTRGQQVTLSCSPISGHRSVSWYQQTPGQGLQFLFEYFSETQRNKGNFPGRFSGRQFSNSRSEMNVSTLELGDSALYLCASSPGLAGVEQYFGPGTRLTVT.

CDR3 bases: TGTGCCACCGAGGCGGGTCCCGGCACAGATACGCAGTATTTT. Its protein is CATEAGPGTDTQYF. The chain links TRBV7-9 to TRBJ2-3; TRBD2 is a possible D gene (5 bases). The length of the CDR3 is 14 residues. CDR1 and CDR2 (germline): SEHNR, FQNEAQ (reference sequence). V lost 10 bases to trimming and J lost 1 base, with 15 bases between them.

This clone was observed a single time. The chain is built from TRBV10-1 and TRBJ2-7; the D gene is possibly TRBD1 (6 bases). This CDR3 comprises 13 residues. Germline-derived CDR1 and CDR2 are WNHNN and SYGVQD (reference sequence). Between the trimmed V and J ends, which lost 4 bases and 5 bases, there was a span of 12 bases. In nucleotides, the CDR3 is TGCGCCAGCAGTGGTGGACAGTTGGACGAGCAGTACTTC. Amino acid sequence: CASSGGQLDEQYF.

This clone was picked up one time. This likely reflects a read error, since a far larger clone is one base away. This sample also contains other DNA sequences that code for the same CDR3. V usage is TRBV28 and J usage is TRBJ1-1; 9 bases line up with TRBD1. Trimming cost V 4 bases and J 5 bases; bases outside gene matches: 8. The CDR3 has 15 residues. The germline V gene encodes CDR1 MDHEN and CDR2 SYDVKM. CDR3 residues: CASSSPDRGRTEAFF. The DNA for the CDR3 is TGTGCCAGCAGTTCGCCAGACAGGGGGAGGACTGAAGCTTTCTTT.

The chain employs TRBV11-2 and TRBJ2-1; maybe TRBD1 (7 bases). From germline, CDR1 is SGHAT and CDR2 FQNNGV. CDR3 length: 15 amino acids. The V end lost 2 bases, the J end lost 8 bases, and 16 bases lay between the germline ends. The CDR3, as DNA: TGTGCCAGCAGCTTAAGGGGACAGCCGGGGGATGAGCAGTTCTTC. It specifies CASSLRGQPGDEQFF.

This chain uses TRBV9 with TRBJ2-2; D possibly corresponds to TRBD2 (6 bases). The CDR3 is 15 amino acids. CDR1 is SGDLS, CDR2 YYNGEE, per germline. V gave up 3 bases and J gave up 1 base, with 10 bases separating them. CDR3 loop: CASSAAGRNTGELFF. The CDR3 region has the DNA TGTGCCAGCAGCGCAGCCGGGAGGAACACCGGGGAGCTGTTTTTT. The complete variable domain, with remaining parts taken from reference TRBV9 and TRBJ2-2, reads DSGVTQTPKHLITATGQRVTLRCSPRSGDLSVYWYQQSLDQGLQFLIQYYNGEERAKGNILERFSAQQFPDLHSELNLSSLELGDSALYFCASSAAGRNTGELFFGEGSRLTVL.

Details on this clone: Other DNA variants within this sample encode the same CDR3. V usage is TRBV7-6 and J usage is TRBJ1-1; D gene unclear. Per the germline V gene, CDR1 is SGHVS and CDR2 is FNYEAQ. V was cut by 3 bases and J by 6 bases, with 20 bases left in between. The CDR3 spans 16 residues. CDR3 sequence: CASSFVLGECISEAFF. The CDR3 nucleotides read TGTGCCAGCAGCTTCGTCCTTGGGGAGTGCATCTCTGAAGCTTTCTTT.

On this clone: Other DNA sequences from this sample encode an identical CDR3 as well. V is TRBV10-1 and J is TRBJ2-7; no firm D call. V lost 3 bases to trimming and J lost 5 bases, with 5 bases between them. Germline CDR1 and CDR2: WNHNN and SYGVQD (reference sequence). CDR3 length: 11 amino acids. CDR3 sequence reads: CASSDSNEQYF. The DNA for the CDR3 is TGCGCCAGCAGTGACAGTAACGAGCAGTACTTC.

This clone was observed a single time. CDR3 DNA sequence: TGTGCCAGCAGCACCCGATGGACAGGTTTTAACTATGGCTACACCTTC. Protein product: CASSTRWTGFNYGYTF. V gene TRBV7-6 combines with J gene TRBJ1-2, with TRBD1 matching over 7 bases. CDR1 and CDR2 from the germline V gene are SGHVS and FNYEAQ. The CDR3 runs to 16 residues. With 5 bases clipped from V and 1 base from J, the junction kept 10 bases outside the gene matches.

J is TRBJ2-2 and V is TRBV7-9; TRBD1 might be the D (5 bases). V gave up 2 bases and J gave up 1 base, with 8 bases separating them. Germline V CDR1 and CDR2: SEHNR, FQNEAQ (reference sequence). CDR3 size: 15 residues. The CDR3, as DNA: TGTGCCAGCAGCTTATGGACACAGAACACCGGGGAGCTGTTTTTT. Encoded protein: CASSLWTQNTGELFF.

In its sample, this clone was seen once. The gene calls are TRBV6-5 and TRBJ2-7; 9 bases map to TRBD1. The germline gives CDR1 MNHEY, CDR2 SVGAGI. Trimming took 5 bases from V and 2 from J; bases not matched to a gene: 1. CDR3 length: 13 residues. The DNA for the CDR3 is TGTGCCAGCAGTGACAGGGGGGCCTACGAGCAGTACTTC. This codes for CASSDRGAYEQYF.

The CDR3 region is CASSESSGRAYEQYF. For the CDR3, the DNA is TGTGCCAGCAGCGAGTCTAGCGGGAGGGCCTACGAGCAGTACTTC. The rearrangement uses TRBV5-4 and TRBJ2-7; 12 bases match TRBD2. The CDR3 totals 15 residues. Germline CDR1 SGHNT, CDR2 YYREEE (reference sequence). Unmatched junction bases numbered 4, after V lost 4 bases and J lost 2 bases.

This clone was observed many times. V and J are TRBV2 and TRBJ2-7; 8 bases are a match to TRBD2. The germline gives CDR1 SNHLY, CDR2 FYNNEI. There are 15 residues in the CDR3. J was trimmed by 4 bases and V by 2 bases; bases with no gene match: 7. The CDR3 sequence is CASSELSGGPYEQYF. CDR3 bases: TGTGCCAGCAGTGAACTCTCGGGAGGGCCTTACGAGCAGTACTTC.

The chain combines TRBV12-5 with TRBJ1-2; no clear D. V was trimmed by 6 bases and J by 2 bases, leaving 10 bases between them. The CDR3 length is 13 residues. Germline CDR1 is LGHNT and CDR2 is FRNRAP. In DNA form, the CDR3 reads TGTGCTAGTGGGCCCGGGCCGAACTATGGCTACACCTTC. It codes for CASGPGPNYGYTF.

This sequence joins TRBV7-6 and TRBJ2-5, with a tentative D call TRBD2 (5 bases). CDR3 length equals 13 residues. Germline V lookup: CDR1 SGHVS, CDR2 FNYEAQ. Trimming pared 5 bases from V and 3 bases from J, leaving 10 bases between. CDR3 amino acids: CASSGRPEETQYF. CDR3 in DNA: TGTGCCAGCAGCGGGAGACCTGAAGAGACCCAGTACTTC.

This clone was detected a few times. The CDR3 here is CASSPRDSSQETQYF. CDR3 bases: TGCGCCAGCAGCCCACGGGACAGTTCACAAGAGACCCAGTACTTC. The genes are TRBV5-1 and TRBJ2-5; TRBD1 matches 7 bases. Losses at the gene ends were 4 bases for V and 2 bases for J; bases not matched to a gene: 8. The CDR3 is made up of 15 amino acids. Per germline, CDR1 SGHRS and CDR2 YFSETQ.

The J gene is TRBJ1-1, the V gene TRBV5-4; perhaps TRBD1 as D (5 bases). The V and J ends lost 0 bases and 9 bases respectively, with 15 bases between them. This CDR3 is 14 amino acids long. The germline CDR1 and CDR2 sequences are SGHNT and YYREEE (reference sequence). CDR3 sequence reads: CASSLGRDPSKAFF. CDR3 sequence (DNA): TGTGCCAGCAGCTTGGGGAGGGACCCCTCTAAAGCTTTCTTT. Variable domain in full (rest from reference TRBV5-4 and TRBJ1-1): ETGVTQSPTHLIKTRGQQVTLRCSSQSGHNTVSWYQQALGQGPQFIFQYYREEENGRGNFPPRFSGLQFPNYSSELNVNALELDDSALYLCASSLGRDPSKAFFGQGTRLTVV.

The chain is built from TRBV28 and TRBJ2-5, with 9 bases fitting TRBD1. This CDR3 contains 16 residues. After removal of 6 bases from V and 1 base from J, the junction contained 9 bases not matched to a gene. Germline lookup yields CDR1 MDHEN and CDR2 SYDVKM. The CDR3 nucleotides read TGTGCCAGCAGCCTTTCGACAGGGGGAGGCCAAGAGACCCAGTACTTC. Residues: CASSLSTGGGQETQYF.

This clone appeared once. V usage is TRBV6-1 and J usage is TRBJ1-5, with D maybe TRBD1 (6 bases). Per the germline V gene, CDR1 is MNHNS and CDR2 is SASEGT. This CDR3 has 11 residues. The V and J ends lost 6 bases and 9 bases respectively, with 9 bases between them. The CDR3 here is CASRLRGPQHF. The CDR3 nucleotides read TGTGCCAGCAGACTCAGGGGGCCCCAGCATTTT.

About this clone: Only one base separates this from a far larger clonotype, so it likely reflects a read error. The chain has TRBV25-1 and TRBJ2-7; the D gene is possibly TRBD2 (6 bases). Germline V gives CDR1 MGHDK, CDR2 SYGVNS. The CDR3 runs to 13 residues. CDR3 amino acids: CANSPSASYEQYF. DNA for the CDR3: TGTGCCAACAGTCCTAGCGCGTCCTACGAGCAGTACTTC.

This chain links TRBV2 with TRBJ1-4; D remains unclear. Trimming took off 5 bases at V and 3 bases at J, with 16 bases between the two ends. The CDR3 is 16 amino acids. Looked up from germline, CDR1 is SNHLY and CDR2 is FYNNEI. The CDR3: CASSRRPSTANEKLFF. For the CDR3, the DNA is TGTGCCAGCAGTCGACGACCTTCAACGGCTAATGAAAAACTGTTTTTT.

The chain joins TRBV6-1 to TRBJ1-2; perhaps TRBD1 as D (5 bases). Germline CDR1 is MNHNS and CDR2 is SASEGT. This CDR3 has 13 amino acids. The V and J ends lost 11 bases and 4 bases respectively, with 17 bases between them. The CDR3 region has the DNA TGTGCCTACACAGCGGGGCTCGTCTATGGCTACACCTTC. Its protein product is CAYTAGLVYGYTF.

This clone was seen at least ten times. The rearrangement joins TRBV7-9 to TRBJ2-1; tentative D call: TRBD1 (5 bases). This CDR3 has 15 residues. Germline V CDR1 and CDR2: SEHNR, FQNEAQ (reference sequence). The ends were cut back, 2 bases at V and 3 bases at J, with 11 bases in the middle. DNA for the CDR3: TGTGCCAGCAGCTTACCAACGGACATCTACAATGAGCAGTTCTTC. This codes for CASSLPTDIYNEQFF.

Turning to this clone: At the DNA level, this CDR3 is encoded by other sequences in the same sample as well. V usage is TRBV18 and J usage is TRBJ2-2; unclear D gene. This CDR3 is built from 12 residues. Germline CDR1 KGHSH, CDR2 LQKENI. Trimming pared 0 bases from V and 5 bases from J, leaving 1 base between. CDR3 loop: CASSPPTGELFF. CDR3 in DNA: TGTGCCAGCTCACCACCTACCGGGGAGCTGTTTTTT. Full variable domain (remainder filled in from reference TRBV18 and TRBJ2-2): NAGVMQNPRHLVRRRGQEARLRCSPMKGHSHVYWYRQLPEEGLKFMVYLQKENIIDESGMPKERFSAEFPKEGPSILRIQQVVRGDSAAYFCASSPPTGELFFGEGSRLTVL.

The chain employs TRBV4-1 and TRBJ1-1; D is undetermined. The V gene's germline CDR1 is MGHRA and CDR2 YSYEKL. V lost 0 bases to trimming and J lost 4 bases, with 12 bases between them. This CDR3 contains 15 residues. CDR3 DNA sequence: TGCGCCAGCAGCCAAGATCAGGCGGGGTTCACTGAAGCTTTCTTT. Its protein is CASSQDQAGFTEAFF.

The chain joins TRBV29-1 to TRBJ2-7; the D gene is possibly TRBD2 (6 bases). There are 12 residues in the CDR3. CDR1 SQVTM and CDR2 ANQGSEA come from the germline V gene. V was shortened by 4 bases and J by 2 bases, with 9 bases between the two germline ends. The CDR3 nucleotides are TGCAGCGTTGTCCGCGGGACCTACGAGCAGTACTTC. Translation gives CSVVRGTYEQYF.

V gene TRBV6-5 combines with J gene TRBJ2-7, with a weak D call TRBD2 (7 bases). The ends were cut back, 5 bases at V and 0 bases at J, with 11 bases in the middle. This CDR3 region has 14 residues. CDR1 and CDR2 from the germline V gene are MNHEY and SVGAGI. The chain's CDR3 is CASSGRGSSYEQYF. The CDR3 bases are TGTGCCAGCAGTGGGAGGGGGAGCTCCTACGAGCAGTACTTC.

This sequence joins TRBV2 and TRBJ1-1; D is unresolved. Trimming shortened V by 4 bases and J by 0 bases, and 3 bases separated the two germline ends. The CDR3 totals 12 residues. In germline, CDR1 is SNHLY, CDR2 FYNNEI. CDR3 protein: CASSAVNTEAFF. CDR3 sequence (DNA): TGTGCCAGCAGTGCCGTGAACACTGAAGCTTTCTTT.